The rows below give T cell receptor beta chains drawn from one sample of a study of cytomegalovirus exposure and HLA in healthy donors. The assay was immunoSEQ multiplex PCR, and TCRdb's table has in-frame clones only and misses some. The table includes about 100,000 clones, 84% detected once. Sequenced sample: PBMCs. The receptors come from a woman between 18 and 29 years old in good health and CMV-seronegative. Each CDR3 is given with its conserved first and last residue. Each record gives: D gene, CDR3 length, clone size, J gene, V gene, CDR3 DNA, CDR3 protein. The D gene is left open where the match is weak. Part of the rows lack a size; the others show once, few, many or a class for expanded clones.

D: TRBD2; length: 13; size: NA; J: TRBJ2-5; V: TRBV6-1; DNA: TGTGCCAGCAGTAGCGGGGAGGTAGAGACCCAGTACTTC; CDR3: CASSSGEVETQYF
D: NA; length: 14; size: NA; J: TRBJ2-7; V: TRBV7-9; DNA: TGTGCCAGCAGCTTACTCGGCAGGGACTACGAGCAGTACTTC; CDR3: CASSLLGRDYEQYF
D: NA; length: 13; size: NA; J: TRBJ1-1; V: TRBV7-3; DNA: TGTGCCAGCAGCTTAGGGGCGAACACTGAAGCTTTCTTT; CDR3: CASSLGANTEAFF
D: TRBD1; length: 12; size: NA; J: TRBJ2-7; V: TRBV27; DNA: TGTGCCTCCAACCGGGACAGCTACGAGCAGTACTTC; CDR3: CASNRDSYEQYF
D: NA; length: 13; size: NA; J: TRBJ1-1; V: TRBV19; DNA: TGTGCCAGTAGCTCGGGGTTGAACACTGAAGCTTTCTTT; CDR3: CASSSGLNTEAFF
D: TRBD2; length: 19; size: NA; J: TRBJ2-1; V: TRBV27; DNA: TGTGCCAGCAGTGGGGAGCGGGGCCGTCCCCTTAGCTCCTACAATGAGCAGTTCTTC; CDR3: CASSGERGRPLSSYNEQFF
D: NA; length: 13; size: NA; J: TRBJ2-5; V: TRBV29-1; DNA: TGCAGCGTTGAGGGCCTGCGTGAAGAGACCCAGTACTTC; CDR3: CSVEGLREETQYF
D: NA; length: 12; size: NA; J: TRBJ2-3; V: TRBV7-9; DNA: TGTTCCAGCACCCAGTCTGGAGGAACGCAGTATTTT; CDR3: CSSTQSGGTQYF
D: NA; length: 17; size: NA; J: TRBJ2-3; V: TRBV5-5; DNA: TGTGCCAGCAGCTTGGTCTACAGGCAGACTAGCACAGATACGCAGTATTTT; CDR3: CASSLVYRQTSTDTQYF
D: NA; length: 13; size: NA; J: TRBJ1-5; V: TRBV7-2; DNA: TGCGCCAGCAGCCTGGGCCAGCATCAGCCCCAGCATTTT; CDR3: CASSLGQHQPQHF
D: TRBD1; length: 13; size: NA; J: TRBJ2-7; V: TRBV7-9; DNA: TGTGCCAGCAGCTTAGTGGTAGACAGGGGGCAGTACTTC; CDR3: CASSLVVDRGQYF
D: TRBD2; length: 14; size: NA; J: TRBJ2-1; V: TRBV6-5; DNA: TGTGCCAGCAGTTACGGGACTAGATTCAATGAGCAGTTCTTC; CDR3: CASSYGTRFNEQFF
D: TRBD2; length: 17; size: NA; J: TRBJ2-7; V: TRBV19; DNA: TGTGCCAGTAGCCAACCGGGACTAGCGGACTATCCCTACGAGCAGTACTTC; CDR3: CASSQPGLADYPYEQYF
D: TRBD2; length: 19; size: NA; J: TRBJ2-7; V: TRBV7-2; DNA: TGTGCCAGCAGCTTAAGGACTAGCGGGAGGGCCGTAAGACTCTACGAGCAGTACTTC; CDR3: CASSLRTSGRAVRLYEQYF
D: NA; length: 14; size: NA; J: TRBJ1-3; V: TRBV7-9; DNA: TGTGCCAGCAGCTTATCGGGGAACGGAAACACCATATATTTT; CDR3: CASSLSGNGNTIYF
D: NA; length: 13; size: once; J: TRBJ1-1; V: TRBV7-2; DNA: TGTGCCAGCAGCCTACGGGGGAACACTGAAGCTTTCTTT; CDR3: CASSLRGNTEAFF
D: TRBD2; length: 16; size: NA; J: TRBJ2-1; V: TRBV28; DNA: TGTGCCAGCAGTTTAATGGGACTAGTGTCCTACAATGAGCAGTTCTTC; CDR3: CASSLMGLVSYNEQFF
D: TRBD2; length: 16; size: NA; J: TRBJ2-4; V: TRBV27; DNA: TGTGCCAGCAGTCCCGGGACTAGCTCGGCCAAAAACATTCAGTACTTC; CDR3: CASSPGTSSAKNIQYF
D: TRBD2; length: 16; size: NA; J: TRBJ2-3; V: TRBV15; DNA: TGTGCCACCAGCAGAGATGGCAGACTAGCAACCGATACGCAGTATTTT; CDR3: CATSRDGRLATDTQYF
D: TRBD2; length: 16; size: NA; J: TRBJ2-3; V: TRBV5-8; DNA: TGTGCCAGCAGCCCCCGACTAGCGGGAGGGGTAGATACGCAGTATTTT; CDR3: CASSPRLAGGVDTQYF
D: TRBD1; length: 14; size: NA; J: TRBJ1-2; V: TRBV10-3; DNA: TGTGCCATCAGCCAACGGGACAGGGATCATGGCTACACCTTC; CDR3: CAISQRDRDHGYTF
D: NA; length: 14; size: NA; J: TRBJ2-7; V: TRBV7-9; DNA: TGTGCCAGCAGCTCCCAAGAGATCCTCTACGAGCAGTACTTC; CDR3: CASSSQEILYEQYF
D: TRBD1; length: 16; size: once; J: TRBJ1-4; V: TRBV27; DNA: TGTGCCAGCAGTCCGGGACAGGGATTATCTAATGAAAAACTGTTTTTT; CDR3: CASSPGQGLSNEKLFF
D: NA; length: 14; size: NA; J: TRBJ2-1; V: TRBV5-6; DNA: TGTGCCAGCGCAATAGGGGTGGGCGTTAATGAGCAGTTCTTC; CDR3: CASAIGVGVNEQFF
D: NA; length: 14; size: NA; J: TRBJ1-5; V: TRBV7-8; DNA: TGTGCCAGCAGCCGGGGGGGAGCACAGGAGCCCCAGCATTTT; CDR3: CASSRGGAQEPQHF
D: NA; length: 15; size: NA; J: TRBJ1-5; V: TRBV2; DNA: TGTGCCAGCAGTCCCGACAGATTGAGCAATCAGCCCCAGCATTTT; CDR3: CASSPDRLSNQPQHF
D: TRBD2; length: 17; size: NA; J: TRBJ2-3; V: TRBV4-1; DNA: TGCGCCAGCAGCCAAAAACTTGAGCGGGAAATCTCAGATACGCAGTATTTT; CDR3: CASSQKLEREISDTQYF
D: NA; length: 13; size: few; J: TRBJ1-1; V: TRBV19; DNA: TGTGCCAGTAGTATCCCACAGGCTACTGAAGCTTTCTTT; CDR3: CASSIPQATEAFF
D: NA; length: 15; size: NA; J: TRBJ2-5; V: TRBV5-6; DNA: TGTGCCAGCAGCTTTAGCTACCAAGCCAAAGAGACCCAGTACTTC; CDR3: CASSFSYQAKETQYF
D: NA; length: 14; size: few; J: TRBJ1-4; V: TRBV5-6; DNA: TGTGCCAGCAGCTTGAGAAGGACAGAAGAAAAACTGTTTTTT; CDR3: CASSLRRTEEKLFF
D: TRBD1; length: 14; size: NA; J: TRBJ2-5; V: TRBV5-1; DNA: TGCGCCAGCAGCCGGACAGGGGGCGAAGAGACCCAGTACTTC; CDR3: CASSRTGGEETQYF
D: NA; length: 13; size: once; J: TRBJ1-1; V: TRBV11-2; DNA: TGTGCCAGCAGCTTAGACCCTCAGGGAGGGGCTTTCTTT; CDR3: CASSLDPQGGAFF
D: NA; length: 17; size: NA; J: TRBJ2-2; V: TRBV5-1; DNA: TGCGCCAGCAGCTTGGCCTGGACACCCCGAGGCACCGGGGAGCTGTTTTTT; CDR3: CASSLAWTPRGTGELFF
D: NA; length: 17; size: once; J: TRBJ2-2; V: TRBV7-2; DNA: TGTGCCAGCAGCATTACGCGGGGCGGCGAAGGGGCCGGGGAGCTGTTTTTT; CDR3: CASSITRGGEGAGELFF
D: NA; length: 15; size: NA; J: TRBJ1-6; V: TRBV7-2; DNA: TGTGCCAGCAGCTTAGGACAGGTTCTTAATTCACCCCTCCACTTT; CDR3: CASSLGQVLNSPLHF
D: TRBD1; length: 17; size: NA; J: TRBJ2-4; V: TRBV4-1; DNA: TGCGCCAGCAGCGAGCGTCTCGACAGGGGGGATGGAAACATTCAGTACTTC; CDR3: CASSERLDRGDGNIQYF
D: TRBD2; length: 14; size: NA; J: TRBJ2-7; V: TRBV6-5; DNA: TGTGCCAGCAGTAAACCGGGACTATACTACGAGCAGTACTTC; CDR3: CASSKPGLYYEQYF
D: TRBD1; length: 16; size: NA; J: TRBJ1-5; V: TRBV7-8; DNA: TGTGCCAGCAGCTTACAGACAGGGGGCTACAATCAGCCCCAGCATTTT; CDR3: CASSLQTGGYNQPQHF
D: NA; length: 17; size: NA; J: TRBJ2-1; V: TRBV6-4; DNA: TGTGCCAGCAGTGACTGCCCCCAGGGGAGCGGACGCAATGAGCAGTTCTTC; CDR3: CASSDCPQGSGRNEQFF
D: NA; length: 15; size: NA; J: TRBJ1-4; V: TRBV15; DNA: TGTGCCACCAGCAGAACCCCAGGGGATTACGAAAAACTGTTTTTT; CDR3: CATSRTPGDYEKLFF
D: NA; length: 17; size: once; J: TRBJ2-1; V: TRBV4-1; DNA: TGCGCCAGCAGCCAAGAAACTTTAGGGGTTACGACAGGTGAGCAGTTCTTC; CDR3: CASSQETLGVTTGEQFF